One sample yielded the 32 T cell receptor beta chains listed below, sequenced in a study of cytomegalovirus exposure and HLA in healthy donors. The primer mix had 60 Vbeta and 13 Jbeta primers. Generated by immunoSEQ multiplex PCR, the TCRdb table keeps only in-frame clones and is missing some. This sample has 120,000 or so clones, with about 80% found just once. The sequencing sample was made of PBMCs. The origin of the receptors is a woman aged 45-59 years in good health and CMV-seropositive.

The chain combines TRBV18 with TRBJ1-2; possible D gene TRBD1, 6 bases. This CDR3 is 17 amino acids long. Germline V lookup: CDR1 KGHSH, CDR2 LQKENI. With 0 bases removed from V and 4 bases from J, the gap between germline ends came to 18 bases. The CDR3 reads CASSPPFYREGLYGYTF. DNA of the CDR3: TGTGCCAGCTCACCACCCTTCTACAGGGAAGGCCTCTATGGCTACACCTTC.

This sequence joins TRBV2 and TRBJ2-6; 7 bases map to TRBD1. Germline loops: CDR1 SNHLY, CDR2 FYNNEI. V lost 4 bases, J lost 0 bases, and 9 bases stayed unmatched. The CDR3 has 18 residues. For the CDR3, the DNA is TGTGCCAGCAGTGGAAGACAGGGATACTCCTCTGGGGCCAACGTCCTGACTTTC. Amino acids: CASSGRQGYSSGANVLTF.

V and J are TRBV27 and TRBJ2-7, with a possible D match to TRBD2 (7 bases). The CDR3 is 14 residues long. CDR1 is MNHEY, CDR2 SMNVEV, per germline (reference sequence). Trimming removed 2 bases at V and 2 bases at J, with 10 bases between. The CDR3 region has the DNA TGTGCCAGCAGTTTAAACGGGGGGCCCTACGAGCAGTACTTC. This encodes CASSLNGGPYEQYF.

The V gene is TRBV10-3, the J gene TRBJ1-1; TRBD1 might be the D (5 bases). The CDR3 has 17 residues. Trimming took 0 bases from V and 1 from J, leaving 15 bases between them. Germline CDR1 reads ENHRY; CDR2 reads SYGVKD. Here the CDR3 reads CAISESIGAGPNTEAFF. CDR3 DNA sequence: TGTGCCATCAGTGAGTCGATAGGGGCAGGCCCGAACACTGAAGCTTTCTTT.

The CDR3 protein is CASSQGRGGPLGDIQYF. The CDR3 bases are TGTGCCAGCAGCCAAGGGCGCGGGGGGCCTCTCGGGGACATTCAGTACTTC. The chain is built from TRBV4-2 and TRBJ2-4, with 8 bases that match TRBD2. The CDR3 has 17 amino acids. The ends lost 1 base at V and 8 bases at J; junction bases unmatched: 13. The germline CDR1 and CDR2 sequences are LGHNA and YNFKEQ.

V and J are TRBV5-1 and TRBJ1-2, with a tentative D call TRBD1 (5 bases). Germline values: CDR1 SGHRS, CDR2 YFSETQ. V was shortened by 5 bases and J by 8 bases, with 16 bases between the two germline ends. The CDR3 is 13 amino acids. The CDR3 sequence: CASRTGGRGGYTF. The CDR3, as DNA: TGCGCCAGCAGAACAGGTGGACGAGGCGGCTACACCTTC.

The V call is TRBV14, the J call TRBJ2-1; D perhaps matches TRBD2 (7 bases). Germline loops: CDR1 SGHDN, CDR2 FVKESK. CDR3 length equals 16 residues. V lost 3 bases, J lost 2 bases, and 14 bases lay in between. CDR3 residues: CASSQGGAQTYNEQFF. Here the CDR3 DNA reads TGTGCCAGCAGCCAGGGGGGGGCGCAAACCTACAATGAGCAGTTCTTC.

V and J are TRBV7-2 and TRBJ2-3, with 7 bases identical to TRBD2. Germline V gene data show CDR1 as SGHTA and CDR2 as FQGNSA. The CDR3 is 16 residues long. With 1 base clipped from V and 1 base from J, the junction kept 5 bases outside the gene matches. The CDR3: CASSLGAAGRTDTQYF. The DNA for the CDR3 is TGTGCCAGCAGCTTAGGGGCAGCGGGGCGCACAGATACGCAGTATTTT.

The chain uses TRBV11-3 and TRBJ2-7; 14 positions agree with TRBD2. The germline CDR1 and CDR2 sequences are SGHNT and YENEEA. The CDR3 is 15 residues long. With V trimmed by 3 bases and J by 7 bases, 5 bases remained unmatched. CDR3: CASSLGLAGVREQYF. The CDR3 bases are TGTGCCAGCAGCTTGGGACTAGCGGGAGTGCGGGAGCAGTACTTC.

The chain employs TRBV7-9 and TRBJ1-1, with 7 bases that match TRBD1. The CDR3 spans 14 residues. With V trimmed by 4 bases and J by 3 bases, 5 bases remained unmatched. CDR1 is SEHNR, CDR2 FQNEAQ, per germline (reference sequence). CDR3 DNA sequence: TGTGCCAGCAGCTGGGACAGCGGGTACACTGAAGCTTTCTTT. Translating it yields CASSWDSGYTEAFF.

The chain recombines TRBV30 with TRBJ2-2; D perhaps matches TRBD2 (6 bases). This CDR3 region has 17 residues. Trimming stripped 0 bases from V and 8 bases from J, with 22 bases between. Germline V gene sequence: CDR1 GTSNPN, CDR2 SVGIG (reference sequence). CDR3 region: CAWSVLPGIAAGGELFF. CDR3 nucleotides: TGTGCCTGGAGTGTACTACCGGGAATAGCGGCTGGGGGGGAGCTGTTTTTT.

This sequence joins TRBV6-5 and TRBJ1-5, with 8 bases lining up with TRBD1. CDR1 is MNHEY, CDR2 SVGAGI, per germline. This CDR3 comprises 16 residues. V was pared by 0 bases and J by 2 bases, with 3 bases of the junction left unmatched. The CDR3 protein is CASSYSGTGGNQPQHF. Written as DNA, the CDR3 is TGTGCCAGCAGTTACTCCGGGACAGGCGGCAATCAGCCCCAGCATTTT.

This chain joins TRBV18 and TRBJ2-2, with 11 bases identical to TRBD2. Germline values: CDR1 KGHSH, CDR2 LQKENI. After removal of 3 bases from V and 0 bases from J, the junction contained 3 bases not matched to a gene. The CDR3 sequence is 17 residues long. CDR3 residues: CASSPPGLAANTGELFF. In nucleotides, the CDR3 is TGTGCCAGCTCACCTCCGGGACTAGCGGCGAACACCGGGGAGCTGTTTTTT.

This chain joins TRBV9 and TRBJ1-1, with D unresolved. Germline values: CDR1 SGDLS, CDR2 YYNGEE. The CDR3 has 12 amino acids. The V and J ends lost 0 bases and 11 bases respectively, with 11 bases between them. The DNA of the CDR3 is TGTGCCAGCAGCGTAGGGACGGGAGAGGCTTTCTTT. It is translated as CASSVGTGEAFF.

This clone was seen more than once but under ten times. The chain has TRBV5-6 and TRBJ1-5, with TRBD1 matching over 8 bases. The CDR3 is 15 residues long. Per the germline V gene, CDR1 is SGHDT and CDR2 is YYEEEE. J was trimmed by 0 bases and V by 2 bases; bases with no gene match: 1. CDR3 region: CASSLGQGSNQPQHF. The CDR3 DNA reads as TGTGCCAGCAGCTTAGGACAGGGTAGCAATCAGCCCCAGCATTTT.

The J gene is TRBJ2-5, the V gene TRBV7-2; 8 nucleotides align to TRBD1. Germline V gene sequence: CDR1 SGHTA, CDR2 FQGNSA. The CDR3 runs 14 residues. V shed 4 bases, J shed 5 bases, and the junction held 6 bases outside the gene matches. The CDR3 DNA is TGTGCCAGCAGCTCGTGGACAGGGATTGAGACCCAGTACTTC. Protein product: CASSSWTGIETQYF. Drawing the rest from reference TRBV7-2 and TRBJ2-5, the complete variable domain is GAGVSQSPSNKVTEKGKDVELRCDPISGHTALYWYRQSLGQGLEFLIYFQGNSAPDKSGLPSDRFSAERTGGSVSTLTIQRTQQEDSAVYLCASSSWTGIETQYFGPGTRLLVL.

The chain links TRBV6-5 to TRBJ2-7; TRBD1 matches 7 bases. Per germline, CDR1 MNHEY and CDR2 SVGAGI. The length of the CDR3 is 13 residues. V gave up 4 bases and J gave up 3 bases; unmatched junction bases: 3. The CDR3 loop is CASSSPGGYEQYF. CDR3 nucleotides: TGTGCCAGCAGTTCTCCAGGGGGCTACGAGCAGTACTTC.

The rearrangement joins TRBV11-2 to TRBJ2-7; D possibly corresponds to TRBD1 (5 bases). CDR3 size: 13 residues. The germline V gene encodes CDR1 SGHAT and CDR2 FQNNGV. V gave up 2 bases and J gave up 5 bases, with 10 bases separating them. CDR3 sequence: CASSLSRVHEQYF. The DNA of the CDR3 is TGTGCCAGCAGCTTAAGCAGGGTCCACGAGCAGTACTTC. The variable domain in full, with the rest retrieved from reference TRBV11-2 and TRBJ2-7, is EAGVAQSPRYKIIEKRQSVAFWCNPISGHATLYWYQQILGQGPKLLIQFQNNGVVDDSQLPKDRFSAERLKGVDSTLKIQPAKLEDSAVYLCASSLSRVHEQYFGPGTRLTVT.

The V call is TRBV4-3, the J call TRBJ2-7, with 10 positions matching TRBD1. Losses at the gene ends were 0 bases for V and 1 base for J; bases not matched to a gene: 12. Germline loops: CDR1 LGHNA, CDR2 YSLEER. The CDR3 loop spans 19 amino acids. The CDR3 protein is CASSQELWYGTGVSYEQYF. The CDR3 nucleotides are TGCGCCAGCAGCCAAGAGCTTTGGTACGGGACAGGGGTTTCCTACGAGCAGTACTTC.

The chain is built from TRBV7-8 and TRBJ1-2; no clear D gene. The CDR3 totals 15 residues. The germline V gene encodes CDR1 SGHVS and CDR2 FQNEAQ. The V and J ends lost 1 base and 6 bases respectively, with 15 bases between them. CDR3 in amino acids: CASSLGVGLVDGYTF. The CDR3 DNA follows: TGTGCCAGCAGCTTAGGAGTAGGCCTAGTCGATGGCTACACCTTC.

This chain joins TRBV18 and TRBJ2-1; 8 nucleotides align to TRBD1. Trimming cost V 3 bases and J 7 bases; bases outside gene matches: 5. This CDR3 is built from 14 residues. Germline CDR1 reads KGHSH; CDR2 reads LQKENI. The CDR3 region has the DNA TGTGCCAGCTCACCTGGGGACAGGAAGAATGAGCAGTTCTTC. Translated: CASSPGDRKNEQFF.

The V and J genes are TRBV7-8 and TRBJ1-2; perhaps TRBD1 as D (6 bases). Trimming stripped 4 bases from V and 6 bases from J, with 15 bases between. The V gene's germline CDR1 is SGHVS and CDR2 FQNEAQ. This CDR3 contains 14 residues. The CDR3 DNA reads as TGTGCCAGCAGCTCTCACCAGGGGACTAATGGCTACACCTTC. This codes for CASSSHQGTNGYTF.

Written as DNA, the CDR3 is TGCGCCAGCAGCGGGGCGGCGAGCACTGAAGCTTTCTTT. Amino acid sequence: CASSGAASTEAFF. This chain uses TRBV5-1 with TRBJ1-1; possible D gene TRBD1, 5 bases. Germline lookup yields CDR1 SGHRS and CDR2 YFSETQ. The CDR3 contains 13 residues. V lost 4 bases to trimming and J lost 4 bases, with 11 bases between them.

The gene calls are TRBV27 and TRBJ1-5; the match to TRBD1 covers 10 bases. Germline CDR1 and CDR2: MNHEY and SMNVEV (reference sequence). The CDR3 sequence is 15 residues long. J gave up 4 bases and V 6 bases, and 6 bases lay outside the gene matches. In DNA, the CDR3 is TGTGCCAGCAGATCCGGACAGGGGGGAAATCAGCCCCAGCATTTT. Amino acids: CASRSGQGGNQPQHF.

This clone was seen once. The V and J genes are TRBV10-3 and TRBJ2-2, with D unclear. The CDR3 loop spans 14 amino acids. CDR1 is ENHRY and CDR2 is SYGVKD in the germline V gene. The V and J ends lost 6 bases and 0 bases respectively, with 8 bases between them. The CDR3 DNA sequence: TGTGCCATCAGGGCGGCAGCGAACACCGGGGAGCTGTTTTTT. It encodes CAIRAAANTGELFF.

Regarding this clone: Other nucleotide sequences from this sample produce the same CDR3. The chain carries TRBV27 and TRBJ2-7, with a weak D call TRBD2 (5 bases). This CDR3 has 11 residues. V gave up 8 bases and J gave up 4 bases, with 9 bases separating them. Germline V gives CDR1 MNHEY, CDR2 SMNVEV (reference sequence). In DNA, the CDR3 is TGTGCCAGCGCCCGCGGGTACGAGCAGTACTTC. Amino acids: CASARGYEQYF.

The chain's CDR3 is CAWSNRGQTQYF. The CDR3 bases are TGTGCCTGGAGTAATAGGGGGCAGACCCAGTACTTC. The chain is built from TRBV30 and TRBJ2-5, with 7 bases that match TRBD1. This CDR3 contains 12 residues. V gave up 2 bases and J gave up 6 bases; unmatched junction bases: 3. The germline gives CDR1 GTSNPN, CDR2 SVGIG (reference sequence).

The chain carries TRBV15 and TRBJ1-2; D may be TRBD1 (6 bases). Germline V gene sequence: CDR1 LNHNV, CDR2 YYDKDF (reference sequence). V was cut by 0 bases and J by 7 bases, with 12 bases left in between. CDR3 size: 14 residues. The CDR3 reads CATSRDAGVSGYTF. The DNA of the CDR3 is TGTGCCACCAGCAGAGATGCAGGGGTAAGTGGCTACACCTTC.

This clone is a singleton in its sample. The chain couples TRBV4-3 to TRBJ1-1; 8 bases map to TRBD1. CDR3 size: 14 residues. V gave up 4 bases and J gave up 1 base; unmatched junction bases: 2. Germline loops: CDR1 LGHNA, CDR2 YSLEER. CDR3 sequence: CASSLGQANTEAFF. CDR3 nucleotides: TGCGCCAGCAGCCTGGGACAGGCGAACACTGAAGCTTTCTTT.

V usage is TRBV5-4 and J usage is TRBJ2-3; D call uncertain. The CDR3 is made up of 13 amino acids. In germline, CDR1 is SGHNT, CDR2 YYREEE (reference sequence). The V and J ends lost 4 bases and 2 bases respectively, with 8 bases between them. In nucleotides, the CDR3 is TGTGCCAGCAGCAGAGACACCACAGATACGCAGTATTTT. Its translation: CASSRDTTDTQYF.

The chain employs TRBV28 and TRBJ2-5, with 7 bases that match TRBD1. In germline, CDR1 is MDHEN, CDR2 SYDVKM. The CDR3 covers 15 residues. V trimming: 5 bases; J trimming: 5 bases; junction bases outside the gene matches: 11. The CDR3 DNA follows: TGTGCCAGCAGTCCTGGGACAGCTATGGGGGAGACCCAGTACTTC. Protein: CASSPGTAMGETQYF. The entire variable domain, with the rest obtained from reference TRBV28 and TRBJ2-5, is as follows: DVKVTQSSRYLVKRTGEKVFLECVQDMDHENMFWYRQDPGLGLRLIYFSYDVKMKEKGDIPEGYSVSREKKERFSLILESASTNQTSMYLCASSPGTAMGETQYFGPGTRLLVL.

This clone has just one count. The CDR3 here is CASSRGQGGTYSNQPQHF. CDR3 DNA: TGTGCCAGCTCACGGGGACAGGGAGGGACGTATAGCAATCAGCCCCAGCATTTT. The gene calls are TRBV18 and TRBJ1-5, with 9 bases that match TRBD1. CDR3 length: 18 residues. Per the germline V gene, CDR1 is KGHSH and CDR2 is LQKENI. V was clipped by 4 bases and J by 0 bases; unmatched bases: 10.